Listed below are T cell receptor beta chains from one sample, sequenced in a study of cytomegalovirus exposure and HLA in healthy donors. Assay used: immunoSEQ multiplex PCR; TCRdb lists only in-frame clones, some missing. Found here are roughly 200,000 clones, about nine tenths of them singletons; the top ten hold under 1.2%. Material: PBMCs. Source of these receptors: a boy under 10 years old in good health and CMV-seronegative. Each CDR3 is given with its conserved first and last residue. D genes are given only for firm matches. Clone size is shown for a subset of rows, as once, few, many or a class of expanded clone.

.,.,TRBJ2-3,TRBV7-2,TGTGCCAGCAGCTTAACCCCCGGCACGACCAGGGCAGATACGCAGTATTTT,CASSLTPGTTRADTQYF
.,.,TRBJ2-7,TRBV30,TGTGCCTGGAGATCGGGACTGCCTAGGGACGAGCAGTACTTC,CAWRSGLPRDEQYF
.,.,TRBJ2-7,TRBV5-6,TGTGCCAGCAGCTTCAAGGGGATAGGGTACGAGCAGTACTTC,CASSFKGIGYEQYF
once,TRBD1,TRBJ1-6,TRBV6-1,TGTGCCAGCAGTGGGGACAGCCCGGACTCCTATAATTCACCCCTCCACTTT,CASSGDSPDSYNSPLHF
.,.,TRBJ1-5,TRBV27,TGTGCCAGCAGTTTATACTTCCAGGTCCATCAGCCCCAGCATTTT,CASSLYFQVHQPQHF
.,.,TRBJ2-7,TRBV27,TGTGCCAGCAGTTTATCCCCGTCCTACGAGCAGTACTTC,CASSLSPSYEQYF
.,TRBD2,TRBJ2-7,TRBV14,TGTGCCAGCAGCCAAGGACTAGCCTCCTACGAGCAGTACTTC,CASSQGLASYEQYF
once,TRBD1,TRBJ2-5,TRBV5-6,TGTGCCAGCAGCCCGGGACAGCAAGAGACCCAGTACTTC,CASSPGQQETQYF
.,TRBD2,TRBJ2-5,TRBV30,TGTGCCTGGAGTGTACTAGCGGGGGCCCAAGAGACCCAGTACTTC,CAWSVLAGAQETQYF
.,.,TRBJ1-1,TRBV6-1,TGTGCCAGCAGTGAAACGGGGATTTCTGAAGCTTTCTTT,CASSETGISEAFF
.,TRBD1,TRBJ1-2,TRBV6-1,TGTGCCAGCAGTGATCAGACCGGGACAGCGGATTTCTATGGCTACACCTTC,CASSDQTGTADFYGYTF
.,TRBD1,TRBJ1-5,TRBV30,TGTGCCTGGAAAATGACAGGGGCATTGACGAATCAGCCCCAGCATTTT,CAWKMTGALTNQPQHF
.,.,TRBJ1-1,TRBV7-9,TGTGCCAGCAGCTTACCGCAGTGTGAAGCTTTCTTT,CASSLPQCEAFF
.,TRBD2,TRBJ2-1,TRBV19,TGTGCCAGTAGTCCCTTTAGTGGCGGGAGCGCCTACAATGAGCAGTTCTTC,CASSPFSGGSAYNEQFF